This T cell receptor (beta chain) is from a study of shared clonotypes between healthy human individuals. Findings of the study overall: Limitation of the genetic and exposure-history diversity represented came from the few donors.

CDR3 size: 11 residues. V lost 2 bases, J lost 11 bases, and 9 bases lay in between. Germline CDR1 reads MDHEN; CDR2 reads SYDVKM. Notes on this clone: No antigen is known for it.

Assay: immunoSEQ multiplex PCR; the TCRdb copy retains only in-frame clones and omits some. The table records about 490,000 clones, approximately 81% of them present only once. This chain links TRBV28 with TRBJ1-1; perhaps TRBD1 as D (6 bases). The TCR comes from a woman between 40 and 50 years old in good health. Some clones in this sample may be carry-over from other donors' samples. The sample was PBMCs. The CDR3 region is CASSLQGQAFF. DNA of the CDR3: TGTGCCAGCAGTTTACAGGGGCAGGCTTTCTTT.